This entry describes one T cell receptor (beta chain). The target antigen is unknown. Anyone with autoimmune disease history or systemic immunosuppression was excluded. These data belong to a study of OX40 agonist ivuxolimab in advanced cancers. Study-level background: One hepatocellular carcinoma and a couple of cutaneous melanoma patients partially responded. Whole-study findings and limits: Clonal expansion was seen in CD4+ and CD8+ blood T cells by week 6 at 0.1 to 3.0 mg/kg.

Per the germline V gene, CDR1 is SGHDT and CDR2 is YYEEEE. This CDR3 region has 13 residues. V was trimmed by 6 bases and J by 2 bases, leaving 11 bases between them. The method was immunoSEQ multiplex PCR; TCRdb's version includes in-frame clones alone and lacks a portion of them. The sample holds around 67,000 clones, roughly 90% seen once. The chain joins TRBV5-6 to TRBJ1-2; possible D gene TRBD1, 5 bases. The origin of this receptor is an adult with an advanced solid tumor such as melanoma, head and neck, liver or kidney cancer. Source: CD4+ or CD8+ T cells sorted from blood, taken in a trial of the OX40 agonist ivuxolimab. CDR3 sequence reads: CASNLRGNYGYTF. The CDR3 DNA follows: TGTGCCAGCAACCTGCGGGGCAACTATGGCTACACCTTC.